Below, 30 T cell receptor beta chains from the same sample are listed, as sequenced in a study of T cell repertoires in cytomegalovirus infection. TCRdb redid the calling of the reads with MiXCR, one entry per CDR3 protein. Here the sample spans about 150,000 distinct CDR3 sequences, 15% to 20% being singletons. The sequencing input was CD8+ T cells from PBMCs. These receptors all come from a human donor in good health (CMV status not recorded). Some clones in this sample may be carry-over from other donors' samples.

This chain uses TRBV5-4 with TRBJ2-5, with a tentative D call TRBD2 (6 bases). V was cut by 4 bases and J by 1 base, with 11 bases left in between. The CDR3 runs to 14 residues. Germline CDR1 is SGHNT and CDR2 is YYREEE (reference sequence). In DNA, the CDR3 is TGTGCCAGCAGCCTGAAGGGAGGCCAAGAGACCCAGTACTTC. This gives the protein CASSLKGGQETQYF.

The chain is built from TRBV28 and TRBJ2-7; D is perhaps TRBD2 (5 bases). Trimming removed 6 bases from V and 1 base from J, with 19 bases in between. In germline, CDR1 is MDHEN, CDR2 SYDVKM. CDR3 length: 16 amino acids. This CDR3 reads CASSLEVGVRSYEQYF. CDR3 nucleotide sequence: TGTGCCAGCAGCCTGGAGGTGGGAGTAAGATCCTACGAGCAGTACTTC.

This clonotype was counted between two and nine times. The chain joins TRBV28 to TRBJ2-1; tentative D call: TRBD1 (6 bases). Trimming pared 5 bases from V and 8 bases from J, leaving 34 bases between. Germline V gene lookup returns CDR1 MDHEN and CDR2 SYDVKM. This CDR3 has 20 amino acids. This CDR3 is CASSLRTPTGRVVEGYEQFF. The CDR3 nucleotides are TGTGCCAGCAGTCTTCGAACACCCACAGGGAGAGTGGTTGAAGGGTATGAGCAGTTCTTC.

V gene TRBV6-2 or TRBV6-3 combines with J gene TRBJ2-7; D possibly corresponds to TRBD2 (6 bases). The CDR3 totals 14 residues. Germline V gene lookup returns CDR1 MNHEY and CDR2 SVGEGT. V gave up 6 bases and J gave up 2 bases, with 14 bases separating them. In DNA form, the CDR3 reads TGTGCCAGCAGATTTGGGCGGGGTACCTACGAGCAGTACTTC. The encoded protein is CASRFGRGTYEQYF.

The chain combines TRBV20-1 with TRBJ2-7, with 9 bases identical to TRBD1. CDR1 is DFQATT and CDR2 is SNEGSKA in the germline V gene (reference sequence). The CDR3 runs to 13 residues. CDR3 nucleotides: TGCATGGCATCTTCGGGACAGGGCTACGAGCAGTACTTC. Its translation: CMASSGQGYEQYF.

This clonotype was detected only a few times. The V and J genes are TRBV10-3 and TRBJ2-7, with TRBD1 as a possible D gene (5 bases). The CDR3 has 14 residues. The germline gives CDR1 ENHRY, CDR2 SYGVKD. V lost 3 bases and J 7 bases, leaving 16 bases between the germline ends. The CDR3: CAISEVQVSEEQYF. The CDR3 DNA follows: TGTGCCATCAGTGAAGTACAGGTTTCGGAGGAGCAGTACTTC.

The V gene is TRBV7-8, the J gene TRBJ2-3; tentatively, D is TRBD2 (5 bases). This CDR3 is 13 amino acids long. Germline V gene data show CDR1 as SGHVS and CDR2 as FQNEAQ. Trimming took off 5 bases at V and 6 bases at J, with 12 bases between the two ends. CDR3 DNA sequence: TGTGCCAGCAGCCTTTCCCCGGGGGATACGCAGTATTTT. Its translation is CASSLSPGDTQYF.

This clonotype was seen repeatedly, ten times or more. The chain has TRBV27 and TRBJ2-7; the match to TRBD2 covers 9 bases. The CDR3 totals 14 residues. V was pared by 2 bases and J by 4 bases, with 3 bases of the junction left unmatched. The V gene's germline CDR1 is MNHEY and CDR2 SMNVEV (reference sequence). CDR3 sequence: CASSLAAGGYEQYF. Written as DNA, the CDR3 is TGTGCCAGCAGTTTAGCGGCGGGAGGGTACGAGCAGTACTTC.

This clonotype was seen a handful of times. V usage is TRBV28 and J usage is TRBJ2-5; 7 nucleotides match TRBD2. CDR3 length: 12 residues. V was clipped by 10 bases and J by 4 bases; unmatched bases: 6. The V gene's germline CDR1 is MDHEN and CDR2 SYDVKM. Here the CDR3 DNA reads TGTGCCACACTAGCGAGGGGAGAGACCCAGTACTTC. Residues: CATLARGETQYF.

This clonotype has a handful of counts. The chain links TRBV11-2 to TRBJ2-1, with TRBD2 identical over 10 bases. Germline loops: CDR1 SGHAT, CDR2 FQNNGV. This CDR3 spans 16 amino acids. The V and J ends lost 4 bases and 8 bases, in that order; junction bases with no gene match: 11. The CDR3 sequence: CASSSGPAGGWDEQFF. CDR3 nucleotide sequence: TGTGCCAGCAGCTCTGGGCCAGCGGGAGGGTGGGATGAGCAGTTCTTC.

This chain links TRBV19 with TRBJ2-7; D is perhaps TRBD2 (5 bases). This CDR3 comprises 15 residues. Germline CDR1 reads LNHDA; CDR2 reads SQIVND (reference sequence). Trimming cost V 5 bases and J 2 bases, with 16 bases left between them. CDR3 residues: CASSPSPGETYEQYF. The DNA for the CDR3 is TGTGCCAGTAGTCCAAGCCCCGGGGAAACCTACGAGCAGTACTTC.

V usage is TRBV28 and J usage is TRBJ2-1; D may be TRBD1 or TRBD2 (7 bases each). The CDR3 has 17 amino acids. Looked up from germline, CDR1 is MDHEN and CDR2 is SYDVKM. V was shortened by 4 bases and J by 5 bases, with 21 bases between the two germline ends. DNA of the CDR3: TGTGCCAGCAGTTCCGCAGGGGGTCGCGGGAGAAACAATGAGCAGTTCTTC. Translated: CASSSAGGRGRNNEQFF.

Only a few counts were recorded for this clonotype. The V gene is TRBV28, the J gene TRBJ2-7, with unresolved D. The CDR3 consists of 14 residues. Trimming left V 8 bases short and J 6 bases short, with 20 bases between. CDR1 and CDR2 (germline): MDHEN, SYDVKM. This CDR3 reads CASRPESTTSEQYF. The CDR3 DNA reads as TGTGCCAGCCGGCCCGAGAGCACGACGAGCGAGCAGTACTTC. The full variable domain, with the rest looked up from reference TRBV28 and TRBJ2-7, is DVKVTQSSRYLVKRTGEKVFLECVQDMDHENMFWYRQDPGLGLRLIYFSYDVKMKEKGDIPEGYSVSREKKERFSLILESASTNQTSMYLCASRPESTTSEQYFGPGTRLTVT.

V usage is TRBV28 and J usage is TRBJ2-7; D not resolved. CDR1 and CDR2 from the germline V gene are MDHEN and SYDVKM. The CDR3 has 19 residues. The V gene lost 7 bases and the J gene lost 2 bases, with 30 bases spanning the gap. This CDR3 reads CASTTFTLFSRNLPYEQYF. In DNA form, the CDR3 reads TGTGCCAGCACCACCTTTACCCTCTTCAGCCGCAACCTCCCCTACGAGCAGTACTTC.

The chain combines TRBV6-2 or TRBV6-3 with TRBJ2-3; maybe TRBD2 (6 bases). Germline lookup yields CDR1 MNHEY and CDR2 SVGEGT. Trimming pared 1 base from V and 3 bases from J, leaving 14 bases between. The CDR3 runs 16 residues. CDR3 residues: CASSYFAGTSTDTQYF. For the CDR3, the DNA is TGTGCCAGCAGTTACTTTGCGGGAACGAGTACAGATACGCAGTATTTT.

This clonotype was seen a few times. CDR3 sequence: CASIDEVGGHEKLFF. The CDR3 DNA is TGTGCCAGCATCGATGAGGTGGGCGGGCATGAAAAACTGTTTTTT. This chain uses TRBV28 with TRBJ1-4; no reliable D call. In germline, CDR1 is MDHEN, CDR2 SYDVKM. This CDR3 is built from 15 residues. The germline V and J ends were trimmed by 7 bases and 6 bases, with 18 bases remaining between them.

This chain links TRBV6-5 with TRBJ2-1, with D tentatively TRBD2 (6 bases). V was clipped by 2 bases and J by 9 bases, with 11 bases between them. Germline V gives CDR1 MNHEY, CDR2 SVGAGI. The length of the CDR3 is 13 residues. CDR3 residues: CASSYRYGGEQFF. The CDR3 DNA is TGTGCCAGCAGTTACCGGTACGGGGGTGAGCAGTTCTTC.

The J gene is TRBJ2-7, the V gene TRBV28; D may be TRBD2 (5 bases). Looked up from germline, CDR1 is MDHEN and CDR2 is SYDVKM. V lost 7 bases to trimming and J lost 11 bases, with 18 bases between them. CDR3 size: 12 residues. As DNA, the CDR3 is TGTGCCAGCACCCAAACCGGGGTGGAAAAGTACTTC. It encodes CASTQTGVEKYF.

This clonotype was detected a few times. V is TRBV28 and J is TRBJ2-7; 8 bases line up with TRBD1. The germline V gene encodes CDR1 MDHEN and CDR2 SYDVKM. Losses at the gene ends were 7 bases for V and 6 bases for J; bases not matched to a gene: 11. The CDR3 has 14 amino acids. The CDR3 nucleotides read TGTGCCAGCACCCATCAGGGACAGGTTAGCGAGCAGTACTTC. Protein: CASTHQGQVSEQYF.

The rearrangement links TRBV19 to TRBJ2-1, with 12 bases lining up with TRBD2. The CDR3 has 16 residues. Per the germline V gene, CDR1 is LNHDA and CDR2 is SQIVND (reference sequence). V lost 7 bases to trimming and J lost 6 bases; unmatched junction nucleotides: 10. The DNA for the CDR3 is TGTGCCAGTATGACTAGCGGGAGTTTGCACCCCAATGAGCAGTTCTTC. It is translated as CASMTSGSLHPNEQFF.

The J gene is TRBJ1-1, the V gene TRBV7-9; D may be TRBD1 (6 bases). V lost 5 bases, J lost 7 bases, and 20 bases lay in between. The CDR3 length is 15 residues. Looked up from germline, CDR1 is SEHNR and CDR2 is FQNEAQ (reference sequence). Here the CDR3 DNA reads TGTGCCAGCAGCCCAGTAGGGGGGGCGCATGATGAAGCTTTCTTT. Translating it yields CASSPVGGAHDEAFF.

Written as DNA, the CDR3 is TGCGCCAGCAGCCAAGATTCTGCGGGGGATGAAGCTTTCTTT. This codes for CASSQDSAGDEAFF. The chain joins TRBV4-1 to TRBJ1-1, with a tentative D call TRBD1 (5 bases). CDR3 length: 14 residues. With 0 bases removed from V and 7 bases from J, the gap between germline ends came to 12 bases. Germline-derived CDR1 and CDR2 are MGHRA and YSYEKL.

This clonotype occurred once. The rearrangement joins TRBV5-1 to TRBJ2-1, with 9 nucleotides matching TRBD2. V dropped 4 bases and J dropped 0; count of bases not matched to a gene: 14. The CDR3 has 19 amino acids. Germline-derived CDR1 and CDR2 are SGHRS and YFSETQ. CDR3 loop: CASSLRSASGTASYNEQFF. In nucleotides, the CDR3 is TGCGCCAGCAGCCTTAGGTCCGCTAGCGGGACCGCCTCCTACAATGAGCAGTTCTTC.

J is TRBJ2-7 and V is TRBV28; D is perhaps TRBD1 (5 bases). The ends were cut back, 2 bases at V and 5 bases at J, with 13 bases in the middle. Germline V gives CDR1 MDHEN, CDR2 SYDVKM. There are 14 residues in the CDR3. In nucleotides, the CDR3 is TGTGCCAGCAGTTTAGGGGCCCTTGGGGACGAGCAGTACTTC. As protein: CASSLGALGDEQYF.

The sample holds a few counts of this clonotype. V gene TRBV29-1 combines with J gene TRBJ2-7; 7 nucleotides line up with TRBD2. The germline V gene encodes CDR1 SQVTM and CDR2 ANQGSEA. The J segment lost 2 bases and the V segment lost 3 bases, leaving 4 bases of the junction unmatched. CDR3 length equals 13 residues. The CDR3 nucleotides read TGCAGCGTTGAGGGGCGGGAGCCCTACGAGCAGTACTTC. Translation: CSVEGREPYEQYF.

This clonotype came up many times. This rearrangement joins TRBV7-2 to TRBJ2-3; no reliable D call. The germline V gene encodes CDR1 SGHTA and CDR2 FQGNSA. The CDR3 runs to 17 residues. V was clipped by 6 bases and J by 0 bases, with 19 bases between them. CDR3 region: CASRSLGWPTSTDTQYF. CDR3 sequence (DNA): TGTGCCAGCAGGTCTCTCGGTTGGCCCACTAGCACAGATACGCAGTATTTT.

The chain uses TRBV28 and TRBJ2-7; no clear D gene. CDR1 and CDR2 (germline): MDHEN, SYDVKM. The V end was cut by 8 bases, the J end by 0 bases, with 5 bases between. The CDR3 totals 11 residues. In DNA, the CDR3 is TGTGCCAGCGAGAACTCCTACGAGCAGTACTTC. Its translation is CASENSYEQYF.

The chain has TRBV7-2 and TRBJ2-1; D may be TRBD1 (6 bases). CDR3 length: 18 residues. The germline V and J ends were trimmed by 5 bases and 1 base, with 21 bases remaining between them. In germline, CDR1 is SGHTA, CDR2 FQGNSA. As DNA, the CDR3 is TGTGCCAGCAGCCATCCCCCGACAGGTAGGGGGTCCTACAATGAGCAGTTCTTC. It codes for CASSHPPTGRGSYNEQFF.

The chain couples TRBV6-2 or TRBV6-3 to TRBJ2-1, with TRBD2 identical over 11 bases. After removal of 0 bases from V and 5 bases from J, the junction contained 3 bases not matched to a gene. The CDR3 covers 16 residues. The germline CDR1 and CDR2 sequences are MNHEY and SVGEGT. Written as DNA, the CDR3 is TGTGCCAGCAGTTACTCGGGACTAGCGGCCCACAATGAGCAGTTCTTC. Translating gives CASSYSGLAAHNEQFF.

The sample holds a few counts of this clonotype. The rearrangement joins TRBV12-3 or TRBV12-4 to TRBJ1-5; 8 nucleotides match TRBD1. The CDR3 has 16 residues. The V gene end was trimmed by 0 bases and the J gene end by 3 bases; junction bases not matched to a gene: 4. The CDR3: CASSLAEDRANQPQHF. The DNA for the CDR3 is TGTGCCAGCAGTTTAGCGGAGGACAGGGCCAATCAGCCCCAGCATTTT.